The 9 T cell receptor beta chains presented below share a single source sample, sequenced in a study of blood T cells in healthy people across ages (dated by TCRdb to about 2015). Library prep was done by 5' RACE. Sequencing instrument: Illumina HiSeq 2500. A second PCR of about 6 to 11 cycles was performed with a sample-barcoded 5' primer and a J-beta primer mix. TCRdb itself trimmed the public reads at Q25 with fastp, ran MiXCR and retained productive beta chains. Merged by CDR3 protein, the rows form single entries marked with the most common genes and DNA. In this sample the table shows approximately 960,000 distinct CDR3 sequences, about 27% of which occur a single time. Together, the top ten hold 10% of the sample. These data were also reused for a study on T cells of mothers and their children.

The sequenced material came from blood. These TCRs come from a woman between 40 and 55 years old in good health.

As regards this clonotype: A much bigger clone sits one base away, suggesting this may be a read error. This chain uses TRBV7-8 with TRBJ1-1; 7 positions match TRBD1. In germline, CDR1 is SGHVS, CDR2 FQNEAQ. Losses at the gene ends were 5 bases for V and 0 bases for J; bases not matched to a gene: 12. The CDR3 is 17 amino acids. The chain's CDR3 is CASSDGTALAMNTEAFF. CDR3 DNA sequence: TGTGCCAGCAGCGACGGGACAGCTCTAGCTATGAACACTGAAGCTTTCTTT.

This clonotype was found a few times. This CDR3 reads CASSPRRASGRFTDTQYF. DNA for the CDR3: TGTGCCAGCAGCCCCCGTCGGGCTAGCGGGCGTTTCACAGATACGCAGTATTTT. This rearrangement joins TRBV14 to TRBJ2-3, with 8 bases identical to TRBD2. J gave up 2 bases and V 4 bases, and 14 bases lay outside the gene matches. Germline V gene sequence: CDR1 SGHDN, CDR2 FVKESK. The CDR3 totals 18 residues.

This clonotype was found a few times. Likely a read error: the CDR3 ends without its conserved phenylalanine or tryptophan. V is TRBV10-2 and J is TRBJ1-6; D is undetermined. CDR1 and CDR2 (germline): WSHSY, SAAADI. The CDR3 covers 15 residues. V was clipped by 0 bases and J by 6 bases, with 9 bases between them. The CDR3 DNA reads TGCGCCAGCAGTGAGTCTCCACACCTTAATTCACCCCTCCACTGT. Its translation: CASSESPHLNSPLHC.

The rearrangement joins TRBV20-1 to TRBJ2-1; 12 nucleotides agree with TRBD2. The CDR3 loop spans 16 amino acids. The V gene's germline CDR1 is DFQATT and CDR2 SNEGSKA (reference sequence). V was pared by 0 bases and J by 8 bases, with 8 bases of the junction left unmatched. In DNA, the CDR3 is TGCAGTGCTAGAGACAACCCTAGCGGGGGGGGCGATGAGCAGTTCTTC. Translated: CSARDNPSGGGDEQFF.

For this clonotype: The junction differs from germline at one of its ends, possibly a read error. The chain joins TRBV6-1 to TRBJ2-1; weak D call: TRBD2 (6 bases). This CDR3 is 16 amino acids long. CDR1 and CDR2 from the germline V gene are MNHNS and SASEGT. The CDR3 DNA reads TGTACCAGCAGTGGGAGGACGGCGAGCTCCTACAATGAGCAGTTCTTC. It translates to CTSSGRTASSYNEQFF.

In its sample, this clonotype was seen a few times. The chain recombines TRBV6-1 with TRBJ1-1; 11 nucleotides line up with TRBD1. The CDR3 extends over 15 amino acids. The V segment lost 6 bases and the J segment 0 bases; nucleotides outside the gene matches: 3. In germline, CDR1 is MNHNS, CDR2 SASEGT. The DNA of the CDR3 is TGTGCCAGCAGGGACAGGGGGCCCCTGAACACTGAAGCTTTCTTT. This translates into CASRDRGPLNTEAFF.

About this clonotype itself: This could be a read error, since a much larger clone is one nucleotide away. The V and J genes are TRBV3-1 and TRBJ2-1; D possibly matches TRBD1 or TRBD2 (6 bases each). V was clipped by 0 bases and J by 13 bases, with 22 bases between them. The germline gives CDR1 LGHDT, CDR2 YNNKEL (reference sequence). The CDR3 runs to 16 residues. CDR3 in DNA: TGTGCCAGCAGCCAAGAGGACTACAGGGCAAGGGAGACCCAGTTCTTC. This sequence encodes CASSQEDYRARETQFF.

This clonotype showed up just a few times. This rearrangement joins TRBV12-3 or TRBV12-4 to TRBJ1-1; D is perhaps TRBD1 (6 bases). With 4 bases removed from V and 6 bases from J, the gap between germline ends came to 9 bases. The CDR3 is made up of 12 amino acids. The CDR3 is CASSWTVSEAFF. The CDR3, as DNA: TGTGCCAGCAGTTGGACAGTTTCTGAAGCTTTCTTT.

A single count supports this clonotype. V gene TRBV7-3 combines with J gene TRBJ1-1; D not resolved. CDR3 size: 14 residues. CDR1 SGHTA and CDR2 FQGTGA come from the germline V gene. Trimming removed 1 base at V and 3 bases at J, with 9 bases between. The CDR3, as DNA: TGTGCCAGCAGCTTAAACAGCTTGGACACTGAAGCTTTCTTT. Translated: CASSLNSLDTEAFF.